This entry lists 29 T cell receptor beta chains sequenced from one sample in a study of T cells in Graves' hyperthyroidism and ophthalmopathy. What was amplified from RNA transcripts were TCR beta CDR3 regions. The HTBI primer set served for first-round RT-PCR of the TCR CDR3. TCRdb fed the multiplex PCR reads into MiXCR, producing one record per CDR3 protein. The profile shows hundreds of thousands of distinct CDR3 sequences, just under 45% of them singletons. The sample was peripheral blood or thyroid tissue (not recorded which). The source of these receptors is an adult man with Graves' disease, either hyperthyroidism or ophthalmopathy (not recorded which).

CDR3 in DNA: TGTGCCAGCAGCCAAGACCCGGACAGTTCCTACGAGCAGTACTTC. It encodes CASSQDPDSSYEQYF. This chain links TRBV9 with TRBJ2-7; maybe TRBD1 (6 bases). The CDR3 extends over 15 amino acids. Trimming removed 4 bases from V and 1 base from J, with 15 bases in between. Germline assignment: CDR1 SGDLS and CDR2 YYNGEE.

In this sample, this clonotype turned up many times. Here the CDR3 reads CASSSWTAQETQYF. The DNA for the CDR3 is TGTGCCAGCAGCTCCTGGACAGCCCAAGAGACCCAGTACTTC. The chain employs TRBV7-9 and TRBJ2-5; perhaps TRBD1 as D (6 bases). CDR3 length equals 14 residues. The V end was cut by 4 bases, the J end by 1 base, with 10 bases between. Looked up from germline, CDR1 is SEHNR and CDR2 is FQNEAQ (reference sequence).

This clonotype was observed many times. The DNA of the CDR3 is TGTGCCATCAGAAGGGACGGACAAGAGACCCAGTACTTC. This translates into CAIRRDGQETQYF. The rearrangement links TRBV10-3 to TRBJ2-5, with D possibly being TRBD1 or TRBD2 (5 bases each). The CDR3 is made up of 13 amino acids. CDR1 is ENHRY and CDR2 is SYGVKD in the germline V gene. The germline V and J ends were trimmed by 6 bases and 2 bases, with 10 bases remaining between them.

This clonotype occurred once. The chain employs TRBV7-2 and TRBJ2-3; TRBD2 is a possible D gene (5 bases). V was clipped by 0 bases and J by 0 bases, with 10 bases between them. Germline CDR1 is SGHTA and CDR2 is FQGNSA. This CDR3 region has 16 residues. The CDR3 loop reads CASSLAARTSTDTQYF. The CDR3 DNA follows: TGTGCCAGCAGCTTAGCGGCGAGGACTAGCACAGATACGCAGTATTTT. The full variable domain, completed using reference TRBV7-2 and TRBJ2-3, is GAGVSQSPSNKVTEKGKDVELRCDPISGHTALYWYRQSLGQGLEFLIYFQGNSAPDKSGLPSDRFSAERTGGSVSTLTIQRTQQEDSAVYLCASSLAARTSTDTQYFGPGTRLTVL.

The V call is TRBV19, the J call TRBJ1-2, with D unresolved. This CDR3 spans 14 amino acids. CDR1 is LNHDA, CDR2 SQIVND, per germline (reference sequence). Trimming pared 6 bases from V and 13 bases from J, leaving 24 bases between. In DNA, the CDR3 is TGTGCCAGTAGCGGTGAGACGTATCCCTCAGGTTCCACCTTC. This encodes CASSGETYPSGSTF. The variable domain in full, completed from reference TRBV19 and TRBJ1-2, reads DGGITQSPKYLFRKEGQNVTLSCEQNLNHDAMYWYRQDPGQGLRLIYYSQIVNDFQKGDIAEGYSVSREKKESFPLTVTSAQKNPTAFYLCASSGETYPSGSTFGSGTRLTVV.

To note about this clonotype: This could be a read error, since a much larger clone is one nucleotide away. The chain combines TRBV7-2 with TRBJ1-5; D is undetermined. The CDR3 has 12 residues. CDR1 SGHTA and CDR2 FQGNSA come from the germline V gene. The CDR3 coding sequence is TGTGCCAGCAGCGAGGTCAATCGGCCCCAGCATTTT. Translation gives CASSEVNRPQHF. The complete variable domain, with remaining parts taken from reference TRBV7-2 and TRBJ1-5, reads GAGVSQSPSNKVTEKGKDVELRCDPISGHTALYWYRQSLGQGLEFLIYFQGNSAPDKSGLPSDRFSAERTGGSVSTLTIQRTQQEDSAVYLCASSEVNRPQHFGDGTRLSIL.

The chain carries TRBV7-6 and TRBJ2-2; 8 bases map to TRBD1. CDR3 length: 15 residues. The V gene's germline CDR1 is SGHVS and CDR2 FNYEAQ. J gave up 1 base and V 5 bases, and 3 bases lay outside the gene matches. CDR3: CASSRDRLNTGELFF. The CDR3 region has the DNA TGTGCCAGCAGCCGGGACAGGCTGAACACCGGGGAGCTGTTTTTT.

This clonotype showed up many times. The V call is TRBV20-1, the J call TRBJ1-1, with 11 bases lining up with TRBD1. The ends lost 8 bases at V and 2 bases at J; junction bases unmatched: 13. Germline V gene data show CDR1 as DFQATT and CDR2 as SNEGSKA (reference sequence). This CDR3 has 16 amino acids. CDR3 sequence: CSPQGGQGGINTEAFF. The CDR3 DNA sequence: TGCAGTCCCCAAGGGGGACAGGGGGGAATTAACACTGAAGCTTTCTTT.

In this sample, this clonotype turned up a few times. The chain is built from TRBV12-3 or TRBV12-4 and TRBJ1-2; the match to TRBD1 covers 10 bases. This CDR3 has 15 residues. The V and J ends lost 7 bases and 4 bases, in that order; junction bases with no gene match: 9. The CDR3 DNA is TGTGCCAGCACCACTGCCCGGACAGGGGGCTATGGCTACACCTTC. Amino acids: CASTTARTGGYGYTF.

In its sample, this clonotype was seen a few times. J is TRBJ1-3 and V is TRBV7-2; D gene ambiguous. The germline V gene has CDR1 SGHTA and CDR2 FQGNSA. The CDR3 covers 13 residues. V lost 2 bases to trimming and J lost 10 bases, with 12 bases between them. Written as DNA, the CDR3 is TGTGCCAGCAGCTTATCTCTCTTTAAGACCATATATTTT. Translating gives CASSLSLFKTIYF.

This clonotype has a handful of counts. V usage is TRBV7-9 and J usage is TRBJ1-2; 7 bases are a match to TRBD1. The J segment lost 3 bases and the V segment lost 4 bases, leaving 5 bases of the junction unmatched. Germline assignment: CDR1 SEHNR and CDR2 FQNEAQ (reference sequence). The CDR3 has 14 residues. CDR3 in DNA: TGTGCCAGCAGCTCACAGGGGTTCGACTATGGCTACACCTTC. Protein product: CASSSQGFDYGYTF.

The rearrangement links TRBV29-1 to TRBJ1-1; D remains ambiguous. The germline V gene has CDR1 SQVTM and CDR2 ANQGSEA. V dropped 1 base and J dropped 1 base, with 10 bases sitting between them. This CDR3 comprises 14 residues. The CDR3 DNA follows: TGCAGCGTTGAAGGAAGGAACACGAACACTGAAGCTTTCTTT. This translates into CSVEGRNTNTEAFF.

Ten or more counts support this clonotype. The chain joins TRBV10-3 to TRBJ1-1, with D unclear. Trimming left V 6 bases short and J 9 bases short, with 11 bases between. Germline lookup yields CDR1 ENHRY and CDR2 SYGVKD. CDR3 size: 11 residues. The CDR3 reads CAISPGEQAFF. The CDR3 nucleotides read TGTGCCATCAGCCCGGGAGAGCAAGCTTTCTTT.

On this clonotype: The junction and the germline gene differ at one end; a read error may be behind it. The rearrangement uses TRBV5-1 and TRBJ2-5, with a tentative D call TRBD1 (5 bases). Germline CDR1 is SGHRS and CDR2 is YFSETQ. The CDR3 length is 15 residues. In DNA, the CDR3 is TGCGCCAGCAGCTTGGATGCAGGGTACCAAGAAACCCAGTACTTC. Its translation: CASSLDAGYQETQYF.

This clonotype showed up many times. The chain couples TRBV5-1 to TRBJ1-1; D possibly corresponds to TRBD1 (5 bases). V lost 8 bases and J lost 4, with 18 bases in between. Germline V gene lookup returns CDR1 SGHRS and CDR2 YFSETQ. The CDR3 covers 14 residues. The CDR3 reads CASWDPGRSTEAFF. As DNA, the CDR3 is TGCGCCAGTTGGGACCCGGGACGGAGCACTGAAGCTTTCTTT.

This chain joins TRBV2 and TRBJ1-5; no clear D. The CDR3 runs to 14 residues. Trimming removed 8 bases from V and 4 bases from J, with 15 bases in between. The germline V gene encodes CDR1 SNHLY and CDR2 FYNNEI. The CDR3 DNA sequence: TGTGCCAGCTTAATTATGATGGGGAATCAGCCCCAGCATTTT. Translated, it gives CASLIMMGNQPQHF.

As concerns this clonotype: Its ends do not fully match the called genes, so a read error is possible. The CDR3 DNA follows: TGTGCCAGCAGCGTAGTCACGGAGAACGCTGAAGCTTTCTTT. Protein: CASSVVTENAEAFF. The chain has TRBV9 and TRBJ1-1; D remains ambiguous. CDR3 size: 14 residues. CDR1 is SGDLS, CDR2 YYNGEE, per germline.

This clonotype appeared many times. The genes are TRBV10-3 and TRBJ2-5, with 8 bases matching TRBD1. The CDR3 sequence is 15 residues long. Germline V CDR1 and CDR2: ENHRY, SYGVKD. After removal of 3 bases from V and 4 bases from J, the junction contained 7 bases not matched to a gene. CDR3 loop: CAISDSLGQGETQYF. CDR3 sequence (DNA): TGTGCCATCAGTGATTCGTTAGGACAGGGAGAGACCCAGTACTTC.

The V gene is TRBV20-1, the J gene TRBJ2-7; a possible D gene is TRBD2 (5 bases). The V end lost 3 bases, the J end lost 2 bases, and 17 bases lay between the germline ends. Germline V gene lookup returns CDR1 DFQATT and CDR2 SNEGSKA (reference sequence). The CDR3 runs 15 residues. CDR3 sequence reads: CSARGLRERPYEQYF. The CDR3 nucleotides read TGCAGTGCTAGGGGGTTAAGGGAGAGACCCTACGAGCAGTACTTC.

The V and J genes are TRBV11-2 and TRBJ2-6; D tentatively reads TRBD1 or TRBD2 (5 bases each). Germline CDR1 and CDR2: SGHAT and FQNNGV. V gave up 10 bases and J gave up 0 bases, with 7 bases separating them. CDR3 length: 13 amino acids. The CDR3 is CATGSSGANVLTF. DNA for the CDR3: TGTGCCACAGGGAGCTCTGGGGCCAACGTCCTGACTTTC. The full variable domain, in which reference TRBV11-2 and TRBJ2-6 provide the parts outside the CDR3, is EAGVAQSPRYKIIEKRQSVAFWCNPISGHATLYWYQQILGQGPKLLIQFQNNGVVDDSQLPKDRFSAERLKGVDSTLKIQPAKLEDSAVYLCATGSSGANVLTFGAGSRLTVL.

The CDR3 spells CASSPVPTGGIGANVLTF. The CDR3 bases are TGTGCCAGCAGTCCCGTACCAACAGGGGGTATTGGGGCCAACGTCCTGACTTTC. The chain is built from TRBV2 and TRBJ2-6, with TRBD1 identical over 8 bases. V dropped 5 bases and J dropped 3; count of bases not matched to a gene: 12. This CDR3 region has 18 residues. CDR1 and CDR2 (germline): SNHLY, FYNNEI.

This clonotype has more than one count but fewer than ten. The chain is built from TRBV4-2 and TRBJ1-1; weak D call: TRBD1 (5 bases). V was pared by 3 bases and J by 5 bases, with 22 bases between. The CDR3 is 17 residues long. Germline CDR1 and CDR2: LGHNA and YNFKEQ. The CDR3 sequence: CASSHTMGLPSGTEAFF. CDR3 nucleotide sequence: TGTGCCAGCAGCCATACGATGGGGCTTCCCTCGGGAACTGAAGCTTTCTTT.

This sequence joins TRBV12-5 and TRBJ1-4; D may be TRBD1 (5 bases). Germline V gene sequence: CDR1 LGHNT, CDR2 FRNRAP. V gave up 1 base and J gave up 8 bases, with 8 bases separating them. This CDR3 is built from 13 residues. CDR3 residues: CASGLAGTEKLFF. The CDR3 bases are TGTGCTAGTGGTTTGGCCGGGACGGAAAAACTGTTTTTT.

In regard to this clonotype: A single base separates this from a much larger clone, so it may be a read error. The rearrangement uses TRBV29-1 and TRBJ2-7; TRBD2 matches at 11 bases. The CDR3 spans 14 residues. Germline-derived CDR1 and CDR2 are SQVTM and ANQGSEA. CDR3 sequence: CSVSLGLAGYEQHF. The CDR3 region has the DNA TGCAGCGTTAGTCTAGGACTAGCGGGCTACGAGCAGCACTTC.

Ten or more counts support this clonotype. This chain links TRBV29-1 with TRBJ1-2; D is possibly TRBD1 (5 bases). V lost 1 base, J lost 8 bases, and 14 bases lay in between. The germline CDR1 and CDR2 sequences are SQVTM and ANQGSEA. The CDR3 runs to 13 residues. The CDR3 region has the DNA TGCAGCGTTGAAGTTGTGAGGGACGCGGGCTACACCTTC. As protein: CSVEVVRDAGYTF.

The chain has TRBV7-9 and TRBJ1-2, with D perhaps matching TRBD1 (6 bases). V was shortened by 6 bases and J by 7 bases, with 12 bases between the two germline ends. This CDR3 comprises 12 residues. Germline CDR1 and CDR2: SEHNR and FQNEAQ (reference sequence). The CDR3 DNA sequence: TGTGCCAGCAGGAAACAGGGCGGTGGCTACACCTTC. Protein: CASRKQGGGYTF. Complete variable domain (other parts from reference TRBV7-9 and TRBJ1-2): DTGVSQNPRHKITKRGQNVTFRCDPISEHNRLYWYRQTLGQGPEFLTYFQNEAQLEKSRLLSDRFSAERPKGSFSTLEIQRTEQGDSAMYLCASRKQGGGYTFGSGTRLTVV.

V and J are TRBV25-1 and TRBJ1-6, with TRBD1 as a possible D gene (5 bases). The CDR3 has 16 residues. The V end lost 1 base, the J end lost 9 bases, and 16 bases lay between the germline ends. Germline loops: CDR1 MGHDK, CDR2 SYGVNS. As DNA, the CDR3 is TGTGCCAGCAGTGAATTGGCAGGGCTTGTTCGTTCACCCCTCCACTTT. Translation: CASSELAGLVRSPLHF.

This clonotype has just a few counts. This chain connects TRBV7-2 to TRBJ1-3; TRBD1 matches 9 bases. Germline lookup yields CDR1 SGHTA and CDR2 FQGNSA. CDR3 length: 17 amino acids. Trimming removed 5 bases from V and 3 bases from J; junction bases left unmatched: 11. CDR3 bases: TGTGCCAGCAGCCCTTACGGGACAGGGTTAGGTGGAAACACCATATATTTT. Its translation: CASSPYGTGLGGNTIYF.

The chain has TRBV20-1 and TRBJ1-3, with D uncertain. The CDR3 has 15 residues. With 2 bases removed from V and 4 bases from J, the gap between germline ends came to 15 bases. Germline CDR1 and CDR2: DFQATT and SNEGSKA (reference sequence). CDR3 sequence reads: CSARSATAIGNTIYF. For the CDR3, the DNA is TGCAGTGCTAGATCCGCGACGGCCATCGGAAACACCATATATTTT.